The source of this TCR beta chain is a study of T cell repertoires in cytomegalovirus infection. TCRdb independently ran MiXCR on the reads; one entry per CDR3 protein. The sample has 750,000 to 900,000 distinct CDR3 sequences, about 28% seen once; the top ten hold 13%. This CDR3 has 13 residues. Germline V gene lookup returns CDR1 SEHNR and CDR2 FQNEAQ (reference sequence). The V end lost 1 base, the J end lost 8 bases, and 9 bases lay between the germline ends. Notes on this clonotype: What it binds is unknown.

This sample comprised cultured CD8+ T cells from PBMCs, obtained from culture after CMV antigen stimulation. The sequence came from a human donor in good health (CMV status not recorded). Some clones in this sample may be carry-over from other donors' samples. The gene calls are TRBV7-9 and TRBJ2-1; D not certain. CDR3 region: CASSLVYIHEQFF. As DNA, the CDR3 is TGTGCCAGCAGCTTAGTATACATCCATGAGCAGTTCTTC.